This TCR beta chain was sequenced in a study of monozygotic twins with inflammatory bowel disease. Study results and limitations: Any single strong signal or clonotype tied to IBD lacked support. For repertoire similarity, concordant twins did not differ from discordant twins, possibly because power was limited.

The template-switching step introduced UMIs that carried a 6-nucleotide sample barcode. TCRalpha along with TCRbeta cDNA was subjected to two nested PCRs lasting 16 and 9 cycles. TCRdb re-called the 5' RACE reads and catalogs CDR3 proteins one per entry, DNA excluded. The repertoire table contains under 200,000 distinct CDR3 sequences. A remark on this clonotype: Its antigen is currently unknown.

This TCR came from a human donor with ulcerative colitis or Crohn's disease, or a healthy co-twin of an affected twin (not recorded which). The specimen sequenced was blood.

CDR3 loop: CSAWGQGVTEAFF. The J gene is TRBJ1-1, the V gene TRBV20-1; TCRdb indicates TRBD1, and absent DNA this call remains unverified. CDR1 DFQATT and CDR2 SNEGSKA come from the germline V gene (reference sequence). This CDR3 comprises 13 residues.